The clone carrying this TCR beta chain was seen a few times. Its specificity is unknown. The data were taken from a study of human T cells and chemical hapten exposure. Study-level background: Readings were taken at 6 days from patch tests that had applied 0.01% DPC to the upper back. Small discrepancies in pooled library volume mainly accounted for the varying TCR yields per sample.

Whole-study results and caveats: PT1 expanded TCR numbers rose with patch test score. Sensitizing with DPC caused no change in TCRs above 1 in 1000 frequency.

The germline V and J ends were trimmed by 3 bases and 11 bases, with 16 bases remaining between them. This CDR3 region has 13 residues. CDR1 is MNHEY, CDR2 SMNVEV, per germline (reference sequence). The time point was: patch test 3, about 24 weeks after DPC sensitization. Treatment noted: therapeutic diphenylcyclopropenone sensitization with weekly scalp DPC. MiXCR, applied by TCRdb to the RACE reads, yields one record per CDR3 protein. This table has 120,000 or so distinct CDR3 sequences, about 11% appearing once. The sequence was obtained from a woman in her 50s with alopecia areata. Some clones in this sample may be carry-over from other donors' samples. The sequencing used whole blood, collected in connection with sensitization to the hapten diphenylcyclopropenone (DPC). The chain joins TRBV27 to TRBJ1-1; possible D gene TRBD1, 6 bases. The CDR3 here is CASSFTGSTMAFF. CDR3 nucleotides: TGTGCCAGCAGTTTCACAGGGAGTACGATGGCTTTCTTT.